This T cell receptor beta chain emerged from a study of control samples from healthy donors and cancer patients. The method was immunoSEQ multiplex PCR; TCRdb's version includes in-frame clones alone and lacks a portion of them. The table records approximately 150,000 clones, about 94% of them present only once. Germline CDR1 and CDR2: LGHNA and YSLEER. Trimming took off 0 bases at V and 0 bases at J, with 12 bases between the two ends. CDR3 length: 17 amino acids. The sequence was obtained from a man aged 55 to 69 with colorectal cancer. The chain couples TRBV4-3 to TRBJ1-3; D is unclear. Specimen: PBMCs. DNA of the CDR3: TGCGCCAGCAGCCAAGATCGGGTATCGAGCTCTGGAAACACCATATATTTT. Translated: CASSQDRVSSSGNTIYF.